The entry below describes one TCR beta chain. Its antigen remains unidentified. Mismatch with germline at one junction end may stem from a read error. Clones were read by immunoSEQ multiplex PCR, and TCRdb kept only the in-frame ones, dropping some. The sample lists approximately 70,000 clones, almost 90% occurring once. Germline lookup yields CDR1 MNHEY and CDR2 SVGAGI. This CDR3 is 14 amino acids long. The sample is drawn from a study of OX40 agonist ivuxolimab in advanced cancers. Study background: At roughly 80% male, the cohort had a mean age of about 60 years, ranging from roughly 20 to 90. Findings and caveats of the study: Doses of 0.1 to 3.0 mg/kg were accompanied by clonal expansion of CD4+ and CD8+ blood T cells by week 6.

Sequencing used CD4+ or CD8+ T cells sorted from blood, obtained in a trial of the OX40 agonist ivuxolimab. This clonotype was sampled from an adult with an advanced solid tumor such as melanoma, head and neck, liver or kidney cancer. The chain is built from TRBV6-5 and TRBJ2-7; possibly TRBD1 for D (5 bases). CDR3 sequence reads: CASRWKDTSNEQYF. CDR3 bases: TGTGCCAGCAGGTGGAAGGACACCTCCAACGAGCAGTACTTC.